This entry concerns a single T cell receptor beta chain. The target antigen is unknown. Every patient was affected by relapse after autologous stem cell transplantation, while exposure to brentuximab vedotin was not uniform. This entry belongs to a study of PD-1 blockade in classical Hodgkin lymphoma. Whole-study context: Patients in the cohort were put on intravenous nivolumab, 3 mg/kg every 2 weeks.

CDR1 and CDR2 (germline): MRHNA, SNTAGT. This CDR3 has 17 amino acids. Germline trimming cut 4 bases from V and 7 bases from J; bases unmatched to any gene: 14. Overall study results and limits: Complete responders' baseline diversity resembled that of newly diagnosed patients. CD4+ TCR diversity climbed significantly by C4D1, unlike CD8+ TCR diversity. Newly diagnosed patients were said to have less baseline TCR diversity than healthy donors did.

Using immunoSEQ multiplex PCR, the repertoire was profiled, and TCRdb retains in-frame clones only, with some absent. This table has about 59,000 clones, roughly nine tenths appearing once. The specimen was peripheral blood mononuclear cells (PBMCs), collected at baseline. V is TRBV6-4 and J is TRBJ2-1, with 9 bases that match TRBD1. The sequence was obtained from a human donor with classical Hodgkin lymphoma. The CDR3 DNA reads TGTGCCAGCAGTGCCTACTCCGGGACAGGGTTGTCGAATGAGCAGTTCTTC. Protein sequence: CASSAYSGTGLSNEQFF.